This T cell receptor beta chain was observed in a study of T cells in Graves' hyperthyroidism and ophthalmopathy (dated by TCRdb to between 2018 and 2021). Study-level background: Peripheral blood was collected at initial diagnosis, before any treatment. After blood sampling, hyperthyroidism patients were treated with methimazole at a starting dose of 30 mg daily, and ophthalmopathy patients were treated with high-dose intravenous methylprednisolone. An independent validation cohort of around 19 hyperthyroidism patients and roughly 16 patients who later progressed to ophthalmopathy tested prospective prediction of ophthalmopathy. In addition, the study compared T-cell repertoires in thyroid tissue and in blood from six Graves' hyperthyroidism patients. To identify distinguishing TCR V-J signatures, a discovery cohort of 90 to 100 patients was used, comprising 43 with Graves' ophthalmopathy and around 57 with stable Graves' hyperthyroidism. The approximately 100 discovery patients were randomly divided into training and test sets at a 7:3 ratio. According to the paper, TCR Vbeta CDR3 sequencing was carried out on more than 120 peripheral blood samples, which came from around 43 ophthalmopathy, under 85 hyperthyroidism and roughly 17 progressor patients.

Stable Graves' hyperthyroidism was defined as the absence of progression to ophthalmopathy over 18 months of follow-up. The hyperthyroidism patients were between 18 and 65 years old and newly diagnosed, with a disease duration of less than 2 months. Any patient with an uncontrolled infection, another autoimmune disease, pregnancy or lactation was excluded. Clinical symptoms, serum thyroxine and TRAb, thyroid ultrasound, and orbital computed tomography formed the basis for the diagnoses. PBMCs were isolated from about 9.1 ml of fresh peripheral blood by Ficoll-Paque density gradient centrifugation. Total RNA was extracted using Trizol reagent, and RNA quality was assessed on an Agilent 2100 Bioanalyzer. There are many counts of this clonotype. Its antigen remains undetermined. The input lacks base qualities; no much larger clone sits a single base away. The TCR beta CDR3 regions were amplified from the RNA transcripts. The TCR CDR3 was subjected to a first round of RT-PCR using the HTBI primer set and the Qiagen OneStep RT-PCR kit. Libraries were constructed in a second round of multiplex PCR, after which size selection and purification were performed. Libraries were sequenced paired-end with 100 bp reads on an Illumina HiSeq2000. Concerning the study's data processing: SOAPnuke was used to process the raw data, with reads discarded if the reads contained adapters or uncalled bases, had a mean Phred below 15, or lacked an exact constant-primer or identifier match. High-quality paired reads were merged with COPE v1.2.5, and unique nucleotide sequences were defined as clonotypes. Clonotypes were aligned to IMGT TRBV, TRBD and TRBJ reference segments using MiTCR v1.1. The analysis included only V-J combinations with a frequency above 0.0001, which together covered more than 99% of the repertoires. A TCS score was defined as the ratio of F50 (clonal expansion) to E x V (chaos), with BLOSUM62-based TCRdist applied between CDR3 peptides within each V-J. Welch's t-statistics and random forest reduced around 550 V-J features to about 13, which were used in a naive Bayes classifier (R e1071). Starting from the raw public reads, TCRdb applied fastp trimming at Q25, assembled clones with MiXCR and retained in-frame beta chains. Each CDR3 protein gets just one entry, which takes the most common genes and DNA from the rows behind it. These V and J calls derive from TCRdb rather than the authors' analysis. The sample table shows some 620,000 distinct CDR3 sequences, and under 20% are seen once. Together, the top ten hold 3.8% of the sample.

From its cysteine to its phenylalanine, the CDR3 spans 12 amino acids. Of the read, only the CDR3 DNA is kept; its 36 bases are in frame from base 1. V loses 5 bases of germline sequence and J loses 4 bases, and the interval between the two ends is 9 bases. Looking up the germline V gene yields CDR1 MNHEY and CDR2 SVGEGT. What the work shows at the level of the full study, not this receptor alone: Sample size was not statistically predetermined, and blinding of investigators to group allocation was not performed. In validation, the model predicted progression to ophthalmopathy with around 71% sensitivity and approximately 74% specificity, a median of 6.5 months before onset. Most expanded thyroid clonotypes (frequency above 0.001) were also detected in blood, a finding suggesting that blood repertoires may reflect thyroid immune responses. Ophthalmopathy was separated from stable hyperthyroidism by a 13 V-J signature model, with roughly 88% sensitivity and about 81% specificity obtained in cross-validation and 80%/75% obtained in testing.

The chain links TRBV6-2 or TRBV6-3 with TRBJ2-7; the D gene cannot be named for sure. The sequencing input was blood. The sequence was obtained from a woman in her twenties or thirties with Graves' hyperthyroidism. CDR3 protein: CASSRQVYEQYF. The DNA is TGTGCCAGCAGTCGTCAGGTTTACGAGCAGTACTTC.